This T cell receptor (beta chain) was recorded in a study of glioma-infiltrating T cells after dendritic cell vaccination. Libraries were prepared by immunoSEQ multiplex PCR; TCRdb keeps only in-frame clonotypes and omits some of them. This repertoire shows around 73,000 clones, roughly 80% found once; its top ten account for under 2.5%. This clone was detected once. The CDR3 has 17 residues. Unmatched junction bases numbered 14, after V lost 5 bases and J lost 5 bases. Germline V CDR1 and CDR2: SGHTA, FQGNSA. The receptor comes from a human donor with glioblastoma. Here the sequenced sample was blood, taken before dendritic cell vaccination. The chain combines TRBV7-2 with TRBJ2-1; 8 bases line up with TRBD2. Here the CDR3 DNA reads TGTGCCAGCAGCCCCCGAGGAAGCGGGGGAGCCAACAATGAGCAGTTCTTC. Translation gives CASSPRGSGGANNEQFF.